A single sample gave rise to the 23 T cell receptor beta chains below, sequenced in a study of identical twins. TCRdb re-derived calls from the 5' RACE reads in MiXCR, one entry per CDR3 protein. The profile shows roughly 250,000 distinct CDR3 sequences, more than 13% of them singletons. Sequenced material: memory (CD45RO+) T cells sorted from blood. The receptors derive from a woman younger than 30 in good health.

This clonotype was recorded many times. The chain employs TRBV20-1 and TRBJ1-1; D gene unclear. CDR1 DFQATT and CDR2 SNEGSKA come from the germline V gene (reference sequence). The V and J ends lost 5 bases and 4 bases respectively, with 20 bases between them. The CDR3 contains 15 residues. The CDR3 loop is CSAQTRGDPSTEAFF. Here the CDR3 DNA reads TGCAGTGCTCAAACGCGGGGAGATCCGAGCACTGAAGCTTTCTTT.

The V and J genes are TRBV20-1 and TRBJ2-3; TRBD2 is a possible D gene (6 bases). This CDR3 has 13 amino acids. Germline V gives CDR1 DFQATT, CDR2 SNEGSKA (reference sequence). V was clipped by 5 bases and J by 5 bases, with 14 bases between them. CDR3 protein: CSAQHGGVDTQYF. The CDR3 DNA reads as TGCAGTGCTCAGCACGGAGGGGTAGATACGCAGTATTTT.

V gene TRBV20-1 combines with J gene TRBJ1-1; D perhaps matches TRBD1 (5 bases). Germline values: CDR1 DFQATT, CDR2 SNEGSKA (reference sequence). CDR3 length equals 13 residues. V shed 4 bases and J shed 1 base, with 10 bases lying between them. The CDR3 protein is CSATLTANTEAFF. As DNA, the CDR3 is TGCAGTGCTACCCTGACAGCGAACACTGAAGCTTTCTTT.

This clonotype was counted a few times. The chain uses TRBV3-1 and TRBJ2-7; D is undetermined. Germline-derived CDR1 and CDR2 are LGHDT and YNNKEL (reference sequence). There are 12 residues in the CDR3. The V and J ends lost 6 bases and 0 bases respectively, with 6 bases between them. The CDR3 loop is CASSRGSYEQYF. DNA of the CDR3: TGTGCCAGCAGTAGAGGCTCCTACGAGCAGTACTTC.

This clonotype was seen more than once but under ten times. This chain connects TRBV6-5 to TRBJ1-1; D not resolved. Trimming cost V 2 bases and J 4 bases, with 8 bases left between them. The CDR3 has 13 amino acids. The germline V gene encodes CDR1 MNHEY and CDR2 SVGAGI. The CDR3 region has the DNA TGTGCCAGCAGTTACCAAGGTCCCACTGAAGCTTTCTTT. Its protein is CASSYQGPTEAFF.

This clonotype was detected many times. The rearrangement joins TRBV6-5 to TRBJ2-4, with D tentatively TRBD1 or TRBD2 (5 bases each). CDR3 size: 13 residues. V was trimmed by 4 bases and J by 6 bases, leaving 10 bases between them. Germline CDR1 reads MNHEY; CDR2 reads SVGAGI. This chain's CDR3 is CASSSSRVNIQYF. CDR3 nucleotide sequence: TGTGCCAGCAGTTCTAGCAGGGTAAACATTCAGTACTTC.

This clonotype was seen more than once but under ten times. The chain couples TRBV20-1 to TRBJ2-1; D is unresolved. The CDR3 contains 11 residues. The V and J ends lost 4 bases and 4 bases respectively, with 5 bases between them. Per the germline V gene, CDR1 is DFQATT and CDR2 is SNEGSKA (reference sequence). This chain's CDR3 is CSAKSYNEQFF. The DNA for the CDR3 is TGCAGTGCTAAGAGTTACAATGAGCAGTTCTTC.

The chain combines TRBV20-1 with TRBJ2-1; 14 nucleotides match TRBD2. The CDR3 is 15 residues long. The germline CDR1 and CDR2 sequences are DFQATT and SNEGSKA (reference sequence). V trimming: 6 bases; J trimming: 10 bases; junction bases outside the gene matches: 11. CDR3 bases: TGCAGTGCCACCCGGACTAGCGGGAGGTATGGGGAGCAGTTCTTC. It yields the protein CSATRTSGRYGEQFF.

This clonotype showed up many times. The chain employs TRBV4-3 and TRBJ2-7, with 7 bases lining up with TRBD2. Germline CDR1 LGHNA, CDR2 YSLEER. The CDR3 has 16 residues. The J segment lost 5 bases and the V segment lost 0 bases, leaving 10 bases of the junction unmatched. The CDR3 region is CASSQDWEGFLDEQYF. The CDR3 nucleotides read TGCGCCAGCAGCCAAGATTGGGAGGGCTTCTTGGACGAGCAGTACTTC.

The CDR3 DNA sequence: TGTGCCAGCAGCGGACAGGTTCCCTACGAGCAGTACTTC. The encoded protein is CASSGQVPYEQYF. The rearrangement uses TRBV7-2 and TRBJ2-7; 7 bases fit TRBD1. CDR1 and CDR2 from the germline V gene are SGHTA and FQGNSA. Unmatched junction bases numbered 3, after V lost 5 bases and J lost 2 bases. The CDR3 runs to 13 residues.

The rearrangement joins TRBV4-2 to TRBJ2-3, with 7 bases aligning to TRBD1. The CDR3 runs to 14 residues. V gave up 4 bases and J gave up 3 bases; unmatched junction bases: 4. Germline V gene lookup returns CDR1 LGHNA and CDR2 YNFKEQ. The CDR3 region has the DNA TGTGCCAGCAGCCGGGACAGACTTACAGATACGCAGTATTTT. It translates to CASSRDRLTDTQYF.

This clonotype was seen more than once but under ten times. The chain has TRBV29-1 and TRBJ1-2; D is unresolved. Germline CDR1 SQVTM, CDR2 ANQGSEA. V was shortened by 8 bases and J by 7 bases, with 17 bases between the two germline ends. This CDR3 is built from 12 residues. CDR3 amino acids: CSFVLGQSGYTF. The DNA for the CDR3 is TGCAGCTTCGTTTTAGGGCAGTCTGGCTACACCTTC.

This clonotype has just a few counts. The chain links TRBV7-9 to TRBJ1-6; 7 nucleotides agree with TRBD1. The V segment lost 8 bases and the J segment 9 bases; nucleotides outside the gene matches: 10. The germline V gene encodes CDR1 SEHNR and CDR2 FQNEAQ (reference sequence). This CDR3 has 14 amino acids. This CDR3 is CASAHPGGGSPLHF. Here the CDR3 DNA reads TGTGCCAGCGCCCACCCAGGGGGAGGTTCACCCCTCCACTTT.

The chain combines TRBV27 with TRBJ2-1; TRBD2 aligns across 7 bases. The J segment lost 9 bases and the V segment lost 8 bases, leaving 4 bases of the junction unmatched. The CDR3 sequence is 11 residues long. Germline V CDR1 and CDR2: MNHEY, SMNVEV (reference sequence). CDR3 DNA: TGTGCCAGCCGGACTAGTTTTGAGCAGTTCTTC. Translation: CASRTSFEQFF.

V gene TRBV20-1 combines with J gene TRBJ2-7; tentative D call: TRBD1 (5 bases). The CDR3 totals 14 residues. V was cut by 2 bases and J by 6 bases, with 17 bases left in between. The germline gives CDR1 DFQATT, CDR2 SNEGSKA (reference sequence). The DNA for the CDR3 is TGCAGTGCTAGACAAGGGAACCACCAGGGCGAGCAGTACTTC. Protein: CSARQGNHQGEQYF.

This clonotype was observed at least ten times. V and J are TRBV7-2 and TRBJ2-7, with no clear D. From germline, CDR1 is SGHTA and CDR2 FQGNSA. This CDR3 has 12 amino acids. V lost 1 base and J lost 9, with 10 bases in between. The CDR3 bases are TGTGCCAGCAGCTTAGGAATCTCTGGGCAGTACTTC. Amino acid sequence: CASSLGISGQYF.

The sample holds a few counts of this clonotype. The chain couples TRBV29-1 to TRBJ2-7, with D maybe TRBD1 (6 bases). Per germline, CDR1 SQVTM and CDR2 ANQGSEA. V shed 3 bases and J shed 7 bases, with 16 bases lying between them. The CDR3 totals 13 residues. CDR3 region: CSVEWSGEEEQYF. The CDR3 DNA reads TGCAGCGTTGAGTGGTCAGGGGAAGAGGAGCAGTACTTC.

V and J are TRBV20-1 and TRBJ1-2; no definite D call. V lost 0 bases and J 8 bases, leaving 16 bases between the germline ends. This CDR3 spans 14 amino acids. Germline V gene data show CDR1 as DFQATT and CDR2 as SNEGSKA (reference sequence). This chain's CDR3 is CSARDGQAPRGYTF. The CDR3 DNA reads as TGCAGTGCTAGAGATGGGCAGGCCCCAAGGGGCTACACCTTC.

This clonotype was picked up a small number of times. The rearrangement links TRBV20-1 to TRBJ2-4, with TRBD1 matching 7 bases. This CDR3 region has 16 residues. Trimming took 0 bases from V and 3 from J; bases not matched to a gene: 8. CDR1 is DFQATT, CDR2 SNEGSKA, per germline (reference sequence). DNA of the CDR3: TGCAGTGCTAGAGAAGTGGGACAGATATTCAAAAACATTCAGTACTTC. Translation gives CSAREVGQIFKNIQYF.

This clonotype was seen a handful of times. The chain's CDR3 is CASSLKGQGVGEQYF. In nucleotides, the CDR3 is TGTGCCAGCAGTCTAAAAGGACAGGGCGTGGGGGAGCAGTACTTC. The V call is TRBV12-3 or TRBV12-4, the J call TRBJ2-7, with 8 bases aligning to TRBD1. The V and J ends lost 5 bases and 7 bases, in that order; junction bases with no gene match: 13. The CDR3 extends over 15 amino acids.

Only a few counts were recorded for this clonotype. CDR3 nucleotide sequence: TGCAGTGCGGAGGCCGGGACAGGGGCCCAGCCCCAGCATTTT. This translates into CSAEAGTGAQPQHF. The rearrangement links TRBV20-1 to TRBJ1-5; 10 nucleotides align to TRBD1. CDR1 is DFQATT, CDR2 SNEGSKA, per germline (reference sequence). V lost 6 bases and J lost 7; bases outside the gene matches: 9. There are 14 residues in the CDR3.

V gene TRBV7-2 combines with J gene TRBJ2-3, with D tentatively TRBD2 (6 bases). The V end lost 5 bases, the J end lost 0 bases, and 12 bases lay between the germline ends. Germline V gives CDR1 SGHTA, CDR2 FQGNSA. The CDR3 is made up of 15 amino acids. CDR3: CASSRRTISTDTQYF. The CDR3 DNA reads as TGTGCCAGCAGCCGGAGGACTATTAGCACAGATACGCAGTATTTT.

The V and J genes are TRBV7-9 and TRBJ2-5, with 7 bases aligning to TRBD2. The length of the CDR3 is 14 residues. The V gene's germline CDR1 is SEHNR and CDR2 FQNEAQ (reference sequence). The trim removed 1 base at V and 5 bases at J, leaving 4 bases unmatched. Here the CDR3 reads CASSLELAAETQYF. The CDR3 DNA reads TGTGCCAGCAGCTTAGAGCTAGCGGCCGAGACCCAGTACTTC.